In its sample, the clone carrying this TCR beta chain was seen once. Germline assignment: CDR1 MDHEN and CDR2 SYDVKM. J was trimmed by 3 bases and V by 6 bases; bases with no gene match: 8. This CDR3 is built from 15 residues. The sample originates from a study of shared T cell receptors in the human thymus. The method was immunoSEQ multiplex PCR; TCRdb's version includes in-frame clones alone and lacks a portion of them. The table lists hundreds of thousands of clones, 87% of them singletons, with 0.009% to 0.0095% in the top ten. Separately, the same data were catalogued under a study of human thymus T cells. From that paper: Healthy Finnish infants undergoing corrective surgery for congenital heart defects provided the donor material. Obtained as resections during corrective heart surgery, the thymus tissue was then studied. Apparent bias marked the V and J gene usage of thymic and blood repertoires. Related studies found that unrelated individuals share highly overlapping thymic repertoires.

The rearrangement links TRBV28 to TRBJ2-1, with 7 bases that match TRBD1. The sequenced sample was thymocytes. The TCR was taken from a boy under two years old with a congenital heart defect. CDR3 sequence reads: CASSNMTGNYNEQFF. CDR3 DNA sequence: TGTGCCAGCAGCAATATGACAGGGAACTACAATGAGCAGTTCTTC.